The clone carrying this T cell receptor beta chain appeared a single time. No antigen is known for it. There are 16 residues in the CDR3. V lost 1 base and J lost 6; bases outside the gene matches: 8. The germline V gene encodes CDR1 DFQATT and CDR2 SNEGSKA (reference sequence). With a J-beta primer mix and a sample-barcoded 5' primer, a second PCR ran 7 to 11 cycles. TCRdb itself ran the 5' RACE reads through MiXCR, one entry per CDR3 protein. The sample lists more than 650,000 distinct CDR3 sequences, around a fifth seen once, with 20% to 25% in the top ten. These data belong to a study of blood T cells in healthy people across ages. General study findings and limits: Samples with more naive T cells showed higher observed beta diversity.

This rearrangement joins TRBV20-1 to TRBJ2-1; 11 nucleotides agree with TRBD2. The sample was blood. The sequence was collected from a man between 65 and 85 years old in good health. CDR3 bases: TGCAGTGCTAGAGTGGGTAGCGGGGGGGTTGGCAATGAGCAGTTCTTC. Protein sequence: CSARVGSGGVGNEQFF.